Listed below are T cell receptor beta chains from one sample, sequenced in a study of blood T cell repertoires in COVID-19. Profiling relied on immunoSEQ multiplex PCR, and the TCRdb table lists in-frame clones only, not all of them. The table lists 120,000 to 150,000 clones, 75% to 85% of them singletons. Sequencing was performed on peripheral blood. These receptors were obtained from a human donor with acute or convalescent COVID-19. The donor label of this sample is uncertain. Both conserved end residues are part of each CDR3. The D gene is left open where the match is weak. The size of a clone is reported for some rows only, either as once, few or many, or as a class for expanded clones.

J gene	clone size	D gene	V gene	CDR3 protein	CDR3 DNA
TRBJ2-2	-	-	TRBV30	CACDGPGGYTGELFF	TGTGCCTGCGATGGGCCCGGGGGTTACACCGGGGAGCTGTTTTTT
TRBJ1-3	many	-	TRBV12-1	CASTKPGGVENTIYF	TGTGCCAGTACTAAGCCAGGGGGCGTTGAAAACACCATATATTTT
TRBJ1-2	-	-	TRBV5-1	CASSPGQLGYTF	TGCGCCAGCAGCCCCGGACAGTTAGGCTACACCTTC
TRBJ1-4	-	TRBD1	TRBV27	CASRPQGATNEKLFF	TGTGCCAGCAGGCCCCAGGGGGCAACTAATGAAAAACTGTTTTTT
TRBJ1-5	once	TRBD1	TRBV19	CASSKAGGRQPQHF	TGTGCCAGTAGTAAGGCAGGGGGCAGACAGCCCCAGCATTTT
TRBJ1-5	-	TRBD1	TRBV27	CASSSIRTGGNQPQHF	TGTGCCAGCAGTTCAATAAGGACAGGAGGCAATCAGCCCCAGCATTTT
TRBJ2-1	-	-	TRBV7-8	CASSLRGWDEQFF	TGTGCCAGCAGCTTACGGGGGTGGGATGAGCAGTTCTTC
TRBJ2-3	-	-	TRBV11-2	CASTPSGWDTQYF	TGTGCCAGCACCCCTTCGGGTTGGGATACGCAGTATTTT
TRBJ1-2	-	-	TRBV30	CAWSVGGSNYGYTF	TGTGCCTGGAGTGTAGGGGGTTCCAACTATGGCTACACCTTC
TRBJ2-1	-	TRBD2	TRBV11-1	CASSPRWSGGVNEQFF	TGTGCCAGCAGCCCCCGATGGAGCGGGGGGGTCAATGAGCAGTTCTTC
TRBJ2-2	-	TRBD2	TRBV19	CASSPAGGRTGELFF	TGTGCCAGTAGTCCCGCGGGGGGGCGGACCGGGGAGCTGTTTTTT
TRBJ1-2	-	TRBD1	TRBV7-3	CASSLGTGGQYGYTF	TGTGCCAGCAGCTTGGGGACAGGCGGACAGTATGGCTACACCTTC
TRBJ2-5	-	TRBD2	TRBV5-4	CASSTGLAGQETQYF	TGTGCCAGCAGTACGGGACTAGCGGGGCAAGAGACCCAGTACTTC
TRBJ2-6	-	-	TRBV4-1	CASSQDPGRGANVLTF	TGCGCCAGCAGCCAAGATCCAGGGCGCGGGGCCAACGTCCTGACTTTC
TRBJ2-5	-	-	TRBV11-3	CASSMQGEETQYF	TGTGCCAGCAGCATGCAGGGTGAAGAGACCCAGTACTTC
TRBJ2-1	-	TRBD1	TRBV7-9	CASSLVLTGDGDEQFF	TGTGCCAGCAGCTTAGTATTGACAGGGGACGGCGATGAGCAGTTCTTC
TRBJ2-5	-	TRBD2	TRBV19	CASRERGRETQYF	TGTGCCAGTAGGGAGCGGGGACGGGAGACCCAGTACTTC
TRBJ1-2	few	TRBD1	TRBV3-1/TRBV3-2	CASSIWTGESNYGYTF	TGTGCCAGCAGCATATGGACAGGGGAATCTAACTATGGCTACACCTTC
TRBJ1-2	-	-	TRBV11-2	CASSLDWQANYGYTF	TGTGCCAGCAGCTTAGATTGGCAGGCTAACTATGGCTACACCTTC
TRBJ1-1	-	TRBD1	TRBV7-3	CASSLTGGTGPAEAFF	TGTGCCAGCAGCTTAACTGGCGGGACAGGGCCTGCCGAAGCTTTCTTT
TRBJ2-5	-	TRBD2	TRBV24-1	CATSSAGGLQETQYF	TGTGCCACCAGCTCGGCGGGGGGCCTCCAAGAGACCCAGTACTTC
TRBJ1-1	-	-	TRBV29-1	CSVPDTHTEAFF	TGCAGCGTTCCGGACACCCACACTGAAGCTTTCTTT
TRBJ2-7	-	TRBD1	TRBV27	CASSSSDRGSYEQYF	TGTGCCAGCAGTTCCAGCGACAGGGGATCCTACGAGCAGTACTTC
TRBJ1-2	once	-	TRBV11-2	CASSLESGVYGYTF	TGTGCCAGCAGCTTAGAATCGGGAGTCTATGGCTACACCTTC
TRBJ2-1	-	TRBD2	TRBV5-1	CASTRTSGGNEQFF	TGCGCCAGCACCCGGACTAGCGGGGGGAATGAGCAGTTCTTC
TRBJ1-1	-	TRBD1	TRBV6-2/TRBV6-3	CASSPTGTEAFF	TGTGCCAGCAGCCCGACAGGGACTGAAGCTTTCTTT
TRBJ2-1	-	TRBD1	TRBV9	CASSDWTGGLDEQFF	TGTGCCAGCAGCGATTGGACAGGGGGCCTCGATGAGCAGTTCTTC